The 10 T cell receptor beta chains below were found in one sample sequenced in a study of cytotoxic CD8 clonotypes in ibrutinib-treated CLL. The assay was immunoSEQ multiplex PCR, and TCRdb's table has in-frame clones only and misses some. The sample records a few hundred thousand clones, about 61% being singletons. Sequenced here: PBMCs, sampled after 36 months of ibrutinib treatment. Receptors originate from a human donor with chronic lymphocytic leukemia.

The chain uses TRBV5-1 and TRBJ2-2, with 12 bases lining up with TRBD2. The junction had 9 bases not matched to a gene; V was cut back by 6 bases and J by 3 bases. Germline V CDR1 and CDR2: SGHRS, YFSETQ. The CDR3 has 17 amino acids. CDR3 amino acids: CASTPDGLAGYTGELFF. The CDR3 region has the DNA TGCGCCAGCACTCCTGATGGACTAGCGGGATACACCGGGGAGCTGTTTTTT.

Points on this clone: A clone one base away is much larger, so this may be a read error. CDR3 in DNA: TGCGCCAGCAGCTTGGGACTGAACTATGGCTACACCTTC. As protein: CASSLGLNYGYTF. V usage is TRBV5-1 and J usage is TRBJ1-2; D is unclear. The germline CDR1 and CDR2 sequences are SGHRS and YFSETQ. The length of the CDR3 is 13 residues. Trimming removed 0 bases at V and 2 bases at J, with 5 bases between.

The rearrangement joins TRBV10-2 to TRBJ1-5, with D possibly being TRBD1 (5 bases). Germline-derived CDR1 and CDR2 are WSHSY and SAAADI. Trimming shortened V by 6 bases and J by 2 bases, and 14 bases separated the two germline ends. The CDR3 runs to 15 residues. The CDR3 DNA follows: TGCGCCAGCAGAGCTCAGGGTTGGGGCAATCAGCCCCAGCATTTT. It specifies CASRAQGWGNQPQHF.

This rearrangement joins TRBV11-3 to TRBJ2-5; 9 bases are shared with TRBD2. The germline gives CDR1 SGHNT, CDR2 YENEEA. Losses at the gene ends were 3 bases for V and 4 bases for J; bases not matched to a gene: 3. The CDR3 runs to 14 residues. The CDR3 nucleotides are TGTGCCAGCAGCTTTAGCGGGAGCCCAGAGACCCAGTACTTC. The encoded protein is CASSFSGSPETQYF.

The chain couples TRBV6-1 to TRBJ2-4; a weak D match, TRBD1 (6 bases). The CDR3 is 17 amino acids. Trimming took 2 bases from V and 1 from J, leaving 15 bases between them. Germline-derived CDR1 and CDR2 are MNHNS and SASEGT. CDR3 protein: CASSEPGVRGAKNIQYF. The CDR3, as DNA: TGTGCCAGCAGTGAACCAGGGGTGAGGGGGGCCAAAAACATTCAGTACTTC.

In its sample, this clone was seen once. The chain recombines TRBV19 with TRBJ2-4; TRBD1 agrees at 7 bases. CDR1 and CDR2 from the germline V gene are LNHDA and SQIVND (reference sequence). The CDR3 loop spans 14 amino acids. Losses at the gene ends were 5 bases for V and 5 bases for J; bases not matched to a gene: 6. The CDR3 nucleotides are TGTGCCAGTAGTCAAACAGGGGCTGAAAACATTCAGTACTTC. This encodes CASSQTGAENIQYF. The variable domain in full, completed from reference TRBV19 and TRBJ2-4, reads DGGITQSPKYLFRKEGQNVTLSCEQNLNHDAMYWYRQDPGQGLRLIYYSQIVNDFQKGDIAEGYSVSREKKESFPLTVTSAQKNPTAFYLCASSQTGAENIQYFGAGTRLSVL.

The chain has TRBV6-1 and TRBJ1-6; D not certain. The CDR3 totals 15 residues. CDR1 is MNHNS, CDR2 SASEGT, per germline. The V end was cut by 8 bases, the J end by 0 bases, with 11 bases between. The chain's CDR3 is CASEDASSYNSPLHF. Here the CDR3 DNA reads TGTGCCAGCGAGGACGCGAGCTCCTATAATTCACCCCTCCACTTT.

This clone was seen more than once but under ten times. The V gene is TRBV27, the J gene TRBJ2-5; possible D gene TRBD2, 6 bases. Per germline, CDR1 MNHEY and CDR2 SMNVEV (reference sequence). Deletions cut 1 base from V and 1 base from J, with 7 bases between. The CDR3 runs to 14 residues. The CDR3 DNA reads as TGTGCCAGCAGTTTATTCGGGGGCCAAGAGACCCAGTACTTC. It yields the protein CASSLFGGQETQYF.

This chain links TRBV9 with TRBJ2-2; D is unresolved. This CDR3 spans 16 amino acids. V was cut by 0 bases and J by 2 bases, with 11 bases left in between. CDR1 and CDR2 from the germline V gene are SGDLS and YYNGEE. CDR3 in amino acids: CASSVAPRPNTGELFF. CDR3 coding DNA: TGTGCCAGCAGCGTAGCTCCCCGGCCCAACACCGGGGAGCTGTTTTTT. Looking up the rest from reference TRBV9 and TRBJ2-2 gives the full variable domain: DSGVTQTPKHLITATGQRVTLRCSPRSGDLSVYWYQQSLDQGLQFLIQYYNGEERAKGNILERFSAQQFPDLHSELNLSSLELGDSALYFCASSVAPRPNTGELFFGEGSRLTVL.

This sequence joins TRBV18 and TRBJ2-1; the D gene is possibly TRBD1 (6 bases). The CDR3 loop spans 12 amino acids. V lost 6 bases to trimming and J lost 10 bases, with 13 bases between them. Germline assignment: CDR1 KGHSH and CDR2 LQKENI. CDR3 protein: CASSRDTQEQFF. CDR3 DNA: TGTGCCAGCTCCCGGGACACCCAGGAGCAGTTCTTC.